This entry lists 8 T cell receptor beta chains sequenced from one sample in a study of siplizumab effects on memory and regulatory T cells. Assay used: immunoSEQ multiplex PCR; TCRdb lists only in-frame clones, some missing. Here the sample spans around 100,000 clones, 75% to 95% being singletons. The sequenced sample consisted of CD4+ T cells sorted from blood. The receptor source for this set is a human donor in good health.

The chain joins TRBV11-2 to TRBJ2-3, with 7 bases that match TRBD2. Trimming cost V 3 bases and J 1 base; bases outside gene matches: 10. This CDR3 region has 17 residues. Germline values: CDR1 SGHAT, CDR2 FQNNGV. This CDR3 reads CASSFRTGSGRTDTQYF. The CDR3 DNA reads TGTGCCAGCAGCTTCCGAACAGGTAGCGGGCGCACAGATACGCAGTATTTT. Drawing the rest from reference TRBV11-2 and TRBJ2-3, the complete variable domain is EAGVAQSPRYKIIEKRQSVAFWCNPISGHATLYWYQQILGQGPKLLIQFQNNGVVDDSQLPKDRFSAERLKGVDSTLKIQPAKLEDSAVYLCASSFRTGSGRTDTQYFGPGTRLTVL.

In regard to this clone: The sample has other DNA sequences that encode this CDR3 too. This chain connects TRBV5-5 to TRBJ1-2; D is uncertain. V was clipped by 3 bases and J by 0 bases, with 6 bases between them. Germline values: CDR1 SGHKS, CDR2 YYEKEE (reference sequence). The CDR3 covers 13 residues. In nucleotides, the CDR3 is TGTGCCAGCAGCTCCGACTCTAACTATGGCTACACCTTC. Its protein product is CASSSDSNYGYTF.

This clone was detected a few times. V gene TRBV19 combines with J gene TRBJ1-5; the match to TRBD1 covers 7 bases. The length of the CDR3 is 16 residues. Germline values: CDR1 LNHDA, CDR2 SQIVND (reference sequence). The trim removed 4 bases at V and 2 bases at J, leaving 8 bases unmatched. The CDR3 spells CASSTWGQKGNQPQHF. The CDR3 DNA reads TGTGCCAGTAGTACATGGGGACAGAAGGGCAATCAGCCCCAGCATTTT. Full variable domain (rest looked up from reference TRBV19 and TRBJ1-5): DGGITQSPKYLFRKEGQNVTLSCEQNLNHDAMYWYRQDPGQGLRLIYYSQIVNDFQKGDIAEGYSVSREKKESFPLTVTSAQKNPTAFYLCASSTWGQKGNQPQHFGDGTRLSIL.

The V and J genes are TRBV5-1 and TRBJ2-5; D is unclear. V lost 4 bases to trimming and J lost 5 bases, with 18 bases between them. Germline CDR1 is SGHRS and CDR2 is YFSETQ. This CDR3 is 15 amino acids long. The CDR3 sequence: CASSPTLTPRETQYF. DNA for the CDR3: TGCGCCAGCAGCCCGACCCTGACCCCCAGGGAGACCCAGTACTTC.

The chain combines TRBV5-1 with TRBJ2-3, with D uncertain. V lost 3 bases, J lost 5 bases, and 10 bases lay in between. This CDR3 is 13 amino acids long. Germline V CDR1 and CDR2: SGHRS, YFSETQ. The CDR3 region is CASSWGWEDTQYF. The CDR3 nucleotides are TGCGCCAGCAGCTGGGGATGGGAAGATACGCAGTATTTT.

The chain employs TRBV28 and TRBJ1-4; 8 nucleotides agree with TRBD1. The germline gives CDR1 MDHEN, CDR2 SYDVKM. This CDR3 has 17 amino acids. V shed 2 bases and J 7 bases; nucleotides not matched to a gene: 12. CDR3 bases: TGTGCCAGCAGTTTAAGGACAGGGATTAGGCAAAGTGAAAAACTGTTTTTT. Its translation: CASSLRTGIRQSEKLFF.

This chain links TRBV5-1 with TRBJ2-3, with 9 bases identical to TRBD2. Looked up from germline, CDR1 is SGHRS and CDR2 is YFSETQ. The V gene end was trimmed by 5 bases and the J gene end by 5 bases; junction bases not matched to a gene: 6. The CDR3 covers 14 residues. DNA for the CDR3: TGCGCCAGCAGGGGCGGGGGGGCCGGAGATACGCAGTATTTT. Its translation is CASRGGGAGDTQYF.

This chain links TRBV4-1 with TRBJ2-2, with 9 bases identical to TRBD1. This CDR3 has 19 amino acids. Trimming at V came to 4 bases and at J to 0 bases, leaving 12 bases not matched to a gene. Germline CDR1 reads MGHRA; CDR2 reads YSYEKL. CDR3 DNA: TGCGCCAGCAGCCCGACGTTCCGGGACAGGGATTCGAACACCGGGGAGCTGTTTTTT. Protein sequence: CASSPTFRDRDSNTGELFF.